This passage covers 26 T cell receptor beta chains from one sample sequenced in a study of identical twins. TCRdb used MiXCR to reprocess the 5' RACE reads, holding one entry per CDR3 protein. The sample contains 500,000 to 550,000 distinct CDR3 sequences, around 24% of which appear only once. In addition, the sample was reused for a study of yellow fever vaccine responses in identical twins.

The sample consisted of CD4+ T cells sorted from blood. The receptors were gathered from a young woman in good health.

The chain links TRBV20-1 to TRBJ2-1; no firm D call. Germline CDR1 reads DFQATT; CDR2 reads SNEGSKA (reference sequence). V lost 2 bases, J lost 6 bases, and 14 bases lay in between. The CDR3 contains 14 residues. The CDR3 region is CSARIRESINEQFF. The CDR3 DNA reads TGCAGTGCTAGAATTAGAGAAAGTATCAATGAGCAGTTCTTC.

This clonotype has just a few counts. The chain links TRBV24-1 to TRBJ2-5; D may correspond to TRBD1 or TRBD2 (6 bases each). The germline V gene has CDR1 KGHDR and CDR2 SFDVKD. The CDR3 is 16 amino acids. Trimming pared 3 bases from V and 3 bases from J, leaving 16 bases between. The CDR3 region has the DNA TGTGCCACCAGTGATCCGGTAGGGGGGAGGAAAGAGACCCAGTACTTC. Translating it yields CATSDPVGGRKETQYF.

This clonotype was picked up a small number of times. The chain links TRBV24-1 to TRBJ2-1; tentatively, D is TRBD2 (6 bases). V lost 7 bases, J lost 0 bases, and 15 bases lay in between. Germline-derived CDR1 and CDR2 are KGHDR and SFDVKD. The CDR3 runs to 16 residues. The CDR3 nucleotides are TGTGCCACCAGCCCATCCGGGACTTACTCCTACAATGAGCAGTTCTTC. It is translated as CATSPSGTYSYNEQFF.

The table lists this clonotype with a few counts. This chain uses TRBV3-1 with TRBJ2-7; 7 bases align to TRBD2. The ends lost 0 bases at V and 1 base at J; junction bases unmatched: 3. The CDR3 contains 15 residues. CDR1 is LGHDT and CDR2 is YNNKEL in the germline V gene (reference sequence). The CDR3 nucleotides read TGTGCCAGCAGCCAAGATACCGGGGGGTCCTACGAGCAGTACTTC. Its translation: CASSQDTGGSYEQYF.

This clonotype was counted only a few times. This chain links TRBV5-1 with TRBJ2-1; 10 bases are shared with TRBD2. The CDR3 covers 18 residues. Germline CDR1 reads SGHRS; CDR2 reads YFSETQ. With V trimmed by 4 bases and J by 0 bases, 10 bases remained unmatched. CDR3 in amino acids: CASSPFTSGAHSYNEQFF. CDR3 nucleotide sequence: TGCGCCAGCAGCCCCTTTACTAGCGGGGCCCACTCCTACAATGAGCAGTTCTTC.

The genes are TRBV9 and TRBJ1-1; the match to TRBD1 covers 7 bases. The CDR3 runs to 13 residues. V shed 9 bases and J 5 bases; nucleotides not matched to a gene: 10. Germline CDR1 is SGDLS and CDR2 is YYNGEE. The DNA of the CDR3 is TGTGCCACTTCGACAGGGACATTTACTGAAGCTTTCTTT. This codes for CATSTGTFTEAFF. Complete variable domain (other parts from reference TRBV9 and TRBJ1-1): DSGVTQTPKHLITATGQRVTLRCSPRSGDLSVYWYQQSLDQGLQFLIQYYNGEERAKGNILERFSAQQFPDLHSELNLSSLELGDSALYFCATSTGTFTEAFFGQGTRLTVV.

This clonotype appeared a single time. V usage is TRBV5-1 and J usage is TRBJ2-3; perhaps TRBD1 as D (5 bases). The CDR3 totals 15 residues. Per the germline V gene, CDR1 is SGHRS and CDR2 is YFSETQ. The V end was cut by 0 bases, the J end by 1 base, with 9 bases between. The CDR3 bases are TGCGCCAGCAGCTTGGTGACAGCGCGCACAGATACGCAGTATTTT. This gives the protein CASSLVTARTDTQYF.

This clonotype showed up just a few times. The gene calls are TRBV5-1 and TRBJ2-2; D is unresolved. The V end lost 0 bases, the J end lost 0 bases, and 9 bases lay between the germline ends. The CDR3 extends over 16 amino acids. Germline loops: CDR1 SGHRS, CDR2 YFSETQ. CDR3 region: CASSLAGLSNTGELFF. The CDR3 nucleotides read TGCGCCAGCAGCTTGGCCGGCCTTTCGAACACCGGGGAGCTGTTTTTT.

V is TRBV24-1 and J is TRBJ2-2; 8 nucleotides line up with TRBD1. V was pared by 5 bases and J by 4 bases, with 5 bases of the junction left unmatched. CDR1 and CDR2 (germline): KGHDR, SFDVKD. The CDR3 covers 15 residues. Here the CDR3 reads CATSGAGGLTGELFF. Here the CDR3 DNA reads TGTGCCACCAGTGGAGCAGGGGGCCTCACCGGGGAGCTGTTTTTT.

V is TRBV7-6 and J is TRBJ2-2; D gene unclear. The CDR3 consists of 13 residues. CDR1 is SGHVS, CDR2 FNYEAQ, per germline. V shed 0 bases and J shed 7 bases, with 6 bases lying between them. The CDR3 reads CASSLAAIGELFF. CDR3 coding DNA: TGTGCCAGCAGCTTAGCGGCAATCGGGGAGCTGTTTTTT.

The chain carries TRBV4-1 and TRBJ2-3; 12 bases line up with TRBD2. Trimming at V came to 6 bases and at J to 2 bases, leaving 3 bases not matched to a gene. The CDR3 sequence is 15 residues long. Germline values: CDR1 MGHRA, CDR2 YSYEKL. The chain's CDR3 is CASRRTSGDTDTQYF. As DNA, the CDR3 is TGCGCCAGCAGGCGGACTAGCGGGGACACAGATACGCAGTATTTT.

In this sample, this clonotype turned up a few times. CDR3 loop: CSARGGGFQETQYF. As DNA, the CDR3 is TGCAGTGCTAGGGGAGGGGGGTTTCAAGAGACCCAGTACTTC. The chain uses TRBV20-1 and TRBJ2-5; D perhaps matches TRBD2 (7 bases). The V end lost 3 bases, the J end lost 2 bases, and 13 bases lay between the germline ends. CDR1 DFQATT and CDR2 SNEGSKA come from the germline V gene (reference sequence). This CDR3 is 14 amino acids long.

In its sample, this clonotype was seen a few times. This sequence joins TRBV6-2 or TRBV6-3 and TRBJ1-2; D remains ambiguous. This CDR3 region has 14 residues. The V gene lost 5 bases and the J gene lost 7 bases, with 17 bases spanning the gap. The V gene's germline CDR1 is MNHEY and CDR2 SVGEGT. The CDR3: CASSTLTTPSGYTF. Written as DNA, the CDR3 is TGTGCCAGCAGTACCCTAACCACTCCAAGTGGCTACACCTTC.

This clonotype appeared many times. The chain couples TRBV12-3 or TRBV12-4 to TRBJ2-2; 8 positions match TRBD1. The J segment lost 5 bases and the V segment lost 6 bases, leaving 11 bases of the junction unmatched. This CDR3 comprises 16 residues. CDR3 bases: TGTGCCAGCAGCTCTCCCGGACAGGGAAAGACCGGGGAGCTGTTTTTT. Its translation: CASSSPGQGKTGELFF.

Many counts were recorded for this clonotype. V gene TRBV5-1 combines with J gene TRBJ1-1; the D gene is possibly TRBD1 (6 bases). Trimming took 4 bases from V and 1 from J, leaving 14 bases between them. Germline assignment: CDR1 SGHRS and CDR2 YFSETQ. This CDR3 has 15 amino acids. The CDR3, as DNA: TGCGCCAGCAGCGGGTCGGGACACCAGAACACTGAAGCTTTCTTT. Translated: CASSGSGHQNTEAFF.

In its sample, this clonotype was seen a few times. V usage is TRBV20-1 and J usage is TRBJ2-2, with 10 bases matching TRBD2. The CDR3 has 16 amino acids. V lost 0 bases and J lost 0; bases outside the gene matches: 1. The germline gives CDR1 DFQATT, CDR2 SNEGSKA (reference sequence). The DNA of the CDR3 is TGCAGTGCTAGAGATAGCGGGGGGCCGAACACCGGGGAGCTGTTTTTT. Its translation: CSARDSGGPNTGELFF.

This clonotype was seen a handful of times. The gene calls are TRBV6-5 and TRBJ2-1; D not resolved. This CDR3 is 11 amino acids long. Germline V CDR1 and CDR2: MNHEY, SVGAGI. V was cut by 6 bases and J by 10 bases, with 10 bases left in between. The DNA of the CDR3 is TGTGCCAGCAGCGGACGTGGGGAGCAGTTCTTC. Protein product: CASSGRGEQFF.

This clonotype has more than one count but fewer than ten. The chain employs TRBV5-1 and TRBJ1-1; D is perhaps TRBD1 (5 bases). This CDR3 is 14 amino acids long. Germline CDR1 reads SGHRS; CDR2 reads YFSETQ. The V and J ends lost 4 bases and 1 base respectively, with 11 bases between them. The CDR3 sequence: CASSIGTENTEAFF. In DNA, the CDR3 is TGCGCCAGCAGCATAGGGACGGAGAACACTGAAGCTTTCTTT. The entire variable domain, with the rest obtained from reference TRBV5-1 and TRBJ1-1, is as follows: KAGVTQTPRYLIKTRGQQVTLSCSPISGHRSVSWYQQTPGQGLQFLFEYFSETQRNKGNFPGRFSGRQFSNSRSEMNVSTLELGDSALYLCASSIGTENTEAFFGQGTRLTVV.

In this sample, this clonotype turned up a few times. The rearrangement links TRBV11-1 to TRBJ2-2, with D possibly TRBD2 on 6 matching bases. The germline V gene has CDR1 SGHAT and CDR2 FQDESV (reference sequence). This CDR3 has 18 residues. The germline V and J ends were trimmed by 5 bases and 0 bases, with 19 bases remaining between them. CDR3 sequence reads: CASSTRDSQFANTGELFF. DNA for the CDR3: TGTGCCAGCAGCACCCGGGACTCCCAGTTCGCGAACACCGGGGAGCTGTTTTTT. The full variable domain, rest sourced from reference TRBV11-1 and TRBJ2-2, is EAEVAQSPRYKITEKSQAVAFWCDPISGHATLYWYRQILGQGPELLVQFQDESVVDDSQLPKDRFSAERLKGVDSTLKIQPAELGDSAMYLCASSTRDSQFANTGELFFGEGSRLTVL.

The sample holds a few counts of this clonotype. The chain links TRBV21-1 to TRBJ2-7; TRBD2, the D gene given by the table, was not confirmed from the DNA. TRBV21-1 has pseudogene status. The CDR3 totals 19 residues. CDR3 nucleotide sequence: TGTGCCAGCAGCAACCTAACCCCGACTAGCGGGGGGGCATCGTACGAGCAGTACGTC. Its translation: CASSNLTPTSGGASYEQYV.

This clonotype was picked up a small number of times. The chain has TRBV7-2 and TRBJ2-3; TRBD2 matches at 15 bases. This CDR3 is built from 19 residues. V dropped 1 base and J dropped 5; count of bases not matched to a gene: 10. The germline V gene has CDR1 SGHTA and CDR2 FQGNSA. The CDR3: CASSLGWTSGRAQGDTQYF. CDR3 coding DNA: TGTGCCAGCAGCTTAGGCTGGACTAGCGGGAGGGCCCAGGGAGATACGCAGTATTTT.

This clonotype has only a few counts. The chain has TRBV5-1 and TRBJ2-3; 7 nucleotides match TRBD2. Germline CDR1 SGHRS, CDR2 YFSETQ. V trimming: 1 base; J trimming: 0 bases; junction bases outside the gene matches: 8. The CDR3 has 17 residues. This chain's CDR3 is CASSLRQRGTSTDTQYF. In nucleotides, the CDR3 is TGCGCCAGCAGCTTGCGGCAGCGGGGAACTAGCACAGATACGCAGTATTTT.

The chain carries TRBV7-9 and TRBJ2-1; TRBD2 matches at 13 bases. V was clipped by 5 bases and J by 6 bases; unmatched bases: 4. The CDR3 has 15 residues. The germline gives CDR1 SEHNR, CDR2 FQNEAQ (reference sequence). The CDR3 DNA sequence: TGTGCCAGCAGCGGAACTAGCGGGAGGGCCAATGAGCAGTTCTTC. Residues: CASSGTSGRANEQFF. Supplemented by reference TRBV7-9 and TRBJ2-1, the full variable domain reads DTGVSQNPRHKITKRGQNVTFRCDPISEHNRLYWYRQTLGQGPEFLTYFQNEAQLEKSRLLSDRFSAERPKGSFSTLEIQRTEQGDSAMYLCASSGTSGRANEQFFGPGTRLTVL.

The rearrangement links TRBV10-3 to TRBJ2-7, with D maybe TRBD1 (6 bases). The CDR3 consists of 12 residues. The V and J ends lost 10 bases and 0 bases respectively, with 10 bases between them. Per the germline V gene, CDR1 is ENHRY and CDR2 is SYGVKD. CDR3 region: CATRTDSYEQYV. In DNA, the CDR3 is TGTGCCACCCGGACAGACTCCTACGAGCAGTACGTC.

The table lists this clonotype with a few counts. The chain's CDR3 is CASSLKGTSNTGELFF. The CDR3 DNA reads TGTGCCAGCAGTTTAAAGGGCACATCGAACACCGGGGAGCTGTTTTTT. This sequence joins TRBV12-3 or TRBV12-4 and TRBJ2-2; D unresolved. The CDR3 consists of 16 residues. Trimming removed 2 bases from V and 0 bases from J, with 10 bases in between.

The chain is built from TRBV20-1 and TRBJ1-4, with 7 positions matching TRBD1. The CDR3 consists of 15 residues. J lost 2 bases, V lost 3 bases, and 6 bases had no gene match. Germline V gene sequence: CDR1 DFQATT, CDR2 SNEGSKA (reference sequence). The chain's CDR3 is CSAREDRATNEKLFF. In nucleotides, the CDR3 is TGCAGTGCTAGGGAAGACAGGGCCACTAATGAAAAACTGTTTTTT.